The table lists the clone carrying this TCR beta chain with many counts. This specimen belongs to a study of molecular identifiers for immune sequencing clone quantification. Via MiXCR, TCRdb re-called the PCR reads, giving one row per CDR3 protein. The profile covers 40,000 to 65,000 distinct CDR3 sequences, with approximately 40% appearing a single time and 3% to 4% taken by the ten largest. The sequence was obtained from a human donor in good health. Some libraries in this study had Jurkat cell RNA spiked in. Sequenced sample: naive CD8+ T cells from blood, with Jurkat cell RNA spiked in. The subset was: FACS-sorted CD8+CD4-CCR7+CD45RA+ naive T cells.

DNA for the CDR3: TGTGCCAGCAGTGAATTAAACTCTGGAAACACCATATATTTT. This sequence encodes CASSELNSGNTIYF. The rearrangement uses TRBV6-1 and TRBJ1-3, with D unresolved. CDR1 MNHNS and CDR2 SASEGT come from the germline V gene. The V end was cut by 2 bases, the J end by 0 bases, with 5 bases between. This CDR3 spans 14 amino acids.